These 10 T cell receptor beta chains share one sample of origin, sequenced in a study of T cell repertoires in cytomegalovirus infection. TCRdb reanalysed the reads using MiXCR and keeps one entry per CDR3 protein. The sample includes some 940,000 distinct CDR3 sequences, around 32% of them seen just once. Their antigens remain unidentified. The sequencing here drew on cultured CD8+ T cells from PBMCs, taken from culture after CMV antigen stimulation. The receptor set was obtained from a human donor in good health (CMV status not recorded). Some clones in this sample may be carry-over from other donors' samples.

This clonotype was seen a handful of times. The rearrangement uses TRBV2 and TRBJ2-3; D remains ambiguous. CDR3 length: 12 amino acids. Trimming stripped 4 bases from V and 2 bases from J, with 4 bases between. Germline V lookup: CDR1 SNHLY, CDR2 FYNNEI. This CDR3 is CASSGITDTQYF. DNA of the CDR3: TGTGCCAGCAGTGGTATCACAGATACGCAGTATTTT.

In this sample, this clonotype turned up a few times. The rearrangement uses TRBV6-2 or TRBV6-3 and TRBJ1-5; D call uncertain. The CDR3 contains 15 residues. Germline loops: CDR1 MNHEY, CDR2 SVGEGT. Trimming removed 6 bases at V and 1 base at J, with 13 bases between. CDR3 sequence: CASRGNSGSNQPQHF. The CDR3 bases are TGTGCCAGCAGGGGCAACAGCGGGAGCAATCAGCCCCAGCATTTT.

In this sample, this clonotype turned up many times. The rearrangement joins TRBV7-9 to TRBJ2-1; 7 bases match TRBD1. The CDR3 has 15 amino acids. Germline V gene sequence: CDR1 SEHNR, CDR2 FQNEAQ (reference sequence). V trimming: 5 bases; J trimming: 10 bases; junction bases outside the gene matches: 14. The CDR3 loop reads CASSQGQATTIEQFF. The CDR3 coding sequence is TGTGCCAGCAGCCAAGGACAGGCTACTACAATCGAGCAGTTCTTC.

This chain connects TRBV28 to TRBJ2-1, with unresolved D. V gave up 4 bases and J gave up 4 bases, with 17 bases separating them. This CDR3 is built from 16 residues. The V gene's germline CDR1 is MDHEN and CDR2 SYDVKM. In DNA form, the CDR3 reads TGTGCCAGCAGTTCTGACCGACTTAAGGGTTACAATGAGCAGTTCTTC. Its translation: CASSSDRLKGYNEQFF.

The J gene is TRBJ2-7, the V gene TRBV13, with 8 bases fitting TRBD2. The V and J ends lost 4 bases and 6 bases, in that order; junction bases with no gene match: 8. The length of the CDR3 is 14 residues. Germline V gene lookup returns CDR1 PRHDT and CDR2 FYEKMQ (reference sequence). CDR3 protein: CASSYGTRGSEQYF. DNA of the CDR3: TGTGCCAGCAGCTACGGGACTAGAGGATCCGAGCAGTACTTC. Full variable domain (remainder filled in from reference TRBV13 and TRBJ2-7): AAGVIQSPRHLIKEKRETATLKCYPIPRHDTVYWYQQGPGQDPQFLISFYEKMQSDKGSIPDRFSAQQFSDYHSELNMSSLELGDSALYFCASSYGTRGSEQYFGPGTRLTVT.

J is TRBJ1-1 and V is TRBV4-1, with D possibly being TRBD1 (5 bases). The CDR3 runs 13 residues. The germline V gene encodes CDR1 MGHRA and CDR2 YSYEKL. V lost 4 bases to trimming and J lost 6 bases, with 12 bases between them. The chain's CDR3 is CASSRTGNPEAFF. The CDR3 coding sequence is TGCGCCAGCAGCCGAACAGGTAACCCTGAAGCTTTCTTT.

The table lists this clonotype with many counts. This chain uses TRBV12-3 or TRBV12-4 with TRBJ2-7, with TRBD2 as a possible D gene (7 bases). Trimming removed 1 base from V and 6 bases from J, with 13 bases in between. This CDR3 contains 14 residues. This CDR3 is CASSLGGGGFEQYV. In DNA, the CDR3 is TGTGCCAGCAGTTTAGGTGGGGGGGGCTTCGAGCAGTACGTC.

The table lists this clonotype with a few counts. The chain couples TRBV12-3 or TRBV12-4 to TRBJ2-1; no clear D. V shed 5 bases and J shed 7 bases, with 12 bases lying between them. The CDR3 has 13 amino acids. The CDR3 spells CASSAPLRNEQFF. CDR3 DNA sequence: TGTGCCAGCAGTGCCCCCCTACGGAATGAGCAGTTCTTC.

The chain has TRBV5-1 and TRBJ2-3, with unresolved D. Trimming shortened V by 1 base and J by 2 bases, and 14 bases separated the two germline ends. The CDR3 is 16 amino acids. Germline V gene lookup returns CDR1 SGHRS and CDR2 YFSETQ. The DNA of the CDR3 is TGCGCCAGCAGCTTGATCGGTTGGGGTGCCACAGATACGCAGTATTTT. This gives the protein CASSLIGWGATDTQYF. The whole variable domain, filled in from reference TRBV5-1 and TRBJ2-3, reads KAGVTQTPRYLIKTRGQQVTLSCSPISGHRSVSWYQQTPGQGLQFLFEYFSETQRNKGNFPGRFSGRQFSNSRSEMNVSTLELGDSALYLCASSLIGWGATDTQYFGPGTRLTVL.

This clonotype was seen only a few times. This chain links TRBV5-8 with TRBJ1-6, with TRBD1 identical over 8 bases. V lost 4 bases and J lost 6; bases outside the gene matches: 6. The CDR3 is 15 amino acids. Looked up from germline, CDR1 is SGHTS and CDR2 is YDEGEE. The chain's CDR3 is CASSRTTGANSPLHF. The CDR3 nucleotides are TGTGCCAGCAGCAGAACGACAGGGGCTAATTCACCCCTCCACTTT.